The clone carrying this TCR beta chain has just a few counts. Assay used: immunoSEQ multiplex PCR; TCRdb lists only in-frame clones, some missing. The sample contains 30,000 to 40,000 clones, approximately 84% of which appear only once. The data were taken from a study of radiation and T cells in renal cell carcinoma. CDR3 size: 14 residues. V lost 7 bases to trimming and J lost 6 bases; unmatched junction nucleotides: 7. CDR1 is LNHDA and CDR2 is SQIVND in the germline V gene (reference sequence). The sample's time point: blood 4 weeks post-SBRT, at nephrectomy. Treatment: 15 Gy SBRT to primary tumor, nephrectomy 4 weeks later. Nephrectomy followed 15 Gy stereotactic body radiation by 4 weeks.

The receptor was isolated from a man between 60 and 75 years old with renal cell carcinoma. The chain has TRBV19 and TRBJ1-4; the match to TRBD1 covers 8 bases. The sequencing used blood, collected from a patient whose treatment included radiotherapy and nephrectomy. The CDR3 loop reads CASIDRGKDEKLFF. In DNA, the CDR3 is TGTGCCAGTATCGACAGGGGCAAGGATGAAAAACTGTTTTTT.